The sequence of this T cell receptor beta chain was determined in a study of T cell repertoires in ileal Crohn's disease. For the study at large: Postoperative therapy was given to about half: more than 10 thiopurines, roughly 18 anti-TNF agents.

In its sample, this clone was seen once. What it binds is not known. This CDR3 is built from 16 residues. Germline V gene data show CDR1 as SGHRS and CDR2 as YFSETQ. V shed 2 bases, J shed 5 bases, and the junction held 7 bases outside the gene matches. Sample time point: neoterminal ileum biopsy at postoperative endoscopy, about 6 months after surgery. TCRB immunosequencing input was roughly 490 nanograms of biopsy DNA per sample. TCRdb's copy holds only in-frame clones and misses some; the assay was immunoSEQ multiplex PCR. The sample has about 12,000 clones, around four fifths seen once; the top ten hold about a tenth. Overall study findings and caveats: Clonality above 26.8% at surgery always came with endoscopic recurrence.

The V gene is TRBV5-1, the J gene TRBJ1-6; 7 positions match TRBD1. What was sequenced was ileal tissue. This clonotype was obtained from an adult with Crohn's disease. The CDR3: CASSFVPGGNNSPLHF. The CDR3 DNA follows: TGCGCCAGCAGCTTTGTACCAGGGGGGAATAATTCACCCCTCCACTTT.